This record concerns one TCR beta chain sequence. Its matching antigen is unknown. The likely explanation is a read error, given a far larger clone one base away. The data were obtained in a study of regulatory T cells in long-lasting Graves disease. Study results and limitations: Those with persistent disease had in common more public clonotypes (2,741) than new patients (roughly 1,000). Persistent Graves' patients had lower TCR diversity than newly diagnosed ones.

Specified time point: newly diagnosed GD, antithyroid drugs for less than 3 months. With RNA extracted from PBMCs as input, the TCR library was made. Relying on iRepertoire HTBI primers and Arm-PCR of CDR3 regions, the team built TCR beta libraries. TCRdb redid the calling of the multiplex PCR reads with MiXCR, one entry per CDR3 protein. The table records about 320,000 distinct CDR3 sequences, more than 15% of them present only once. V shed 5 bases and J 7 bases; nucleotides not matched to a gene: 18. The CDR3 is 17 residues long. The receptor was derived from a female donor with Graves disease. Sequenced here: peripheral blood mononuclear cells (PBMCs), sampled at new diagnosis, from a patient treated with antithyroid drugs. V usage is TRBV12-3 or TRBV12-4 and J usage is TRBJ2-7; 9 bases agree with TRBD2. CDR3 nucleotides: TGTGCCAGCAGTCCCCGCGGGGGGGCCAGCTCCTACAATGAGCAGTACTTC. Translated, it gives CASSPRGGASSYNEQYF.